The 14 T cell receptor beta chains below were found in one sample sequenced in a study of graft-versus-host responses after intestinal transplantation (dated by TCRdb to about 2021). Libraries were built with the immunoSEQ multiplex PCR assay. Sourced from immuneACCESS, this table was stored by TCRdb with only in-frame sequences that have V and J called. A share of the clones is absent; for the studies checked, an unresolved V gene accounts for under half, and the remainder has no known explanation. For this sample there are 23,000 or so clones; just over 90% appear just once. The ten largest account for approximately 0.5% of the sample. Specimen: PBMCs, collected 18 days after transplant. All receptors come from a human patient who received an intestinal transplant, so some T cells may come from the graft donor.

The chain recombines TRBV27 with TRBJ1-1; no definite D call. The germline gives CDR1 MNHEY, CDR2 SMNVEV (reference sequence). Trimming removed 2 bases at V and 4 bases at J, with 8 bases between. The CDR3 runs to 13 residues. CDR3 sequence reads: CASSLGWGTEAFF. The CDR3 DNA sequence: TGTGCCAGCAGTTTAGGATGGGGCACTGAAGCTTTCTTT.

The V gene is TRBV21-1, the J gene TRBJ2-7; the table's D call TRBD2 went unverified against the DNA. TRBV21-1 is a pseudogene segment. This CDR3 region has 16 residues. DNA for the CDR3: TGTGCCAGCAGCAAATGCTCCGGGACTAGAATCTACGAGCAGTACTTC. This translates into CASSKCSGTRIYEQYF.

The chain joins TRBV7-8 to TRBJ2-7, with TRBD1 identical over 8 bases. The V gene end was trimmed by 5 bases and the J gene end by 2 bases; junction bases not matched to a gene: 5. The CDR3 covers 14 residues. CDR1 and CDR2 (germline): SGHVS, FQNEAQ. The CDR3 loop is CASSPRDRTYEQYF. The CDR3 region has the DNA TGTGCCAGCAGCCCCCGGGACAGGACCTACGAGCAGTACTTC.

V gene TRBV5-3 combines with J gene TRBJ2-1, with 12 bases lining up with TRBD2. TRBV5-3 is noted as an ORF with a role that remains uncertain. The junction had 6 bases not matched to a gene; V was cut back by 5 bases and J by 6 bases. The CDR3 covers 15 residues. CDR3 loop: CARRSTSGGPNEQFF. The DNA for the CDR3 is TGTGCCAGAAGAAGTACTAGCGGGGGGCCCAATGAGCAGTTCTTC.

To note about this clone: Other DNA sequences of this sample code for an identical CDR3. The chain recombines TRBV7-9 with TRBJ2-2; either TRBD1 or TRBD2 may fit D (5 bases each). The germline V and J ends were trimmed by 1 base and 8 bases, with 17 bases remaining between them. Germline-derived CDR1 and CDR2 are SEHNR and FQNEAQ (reference sequence). The CDR3 is 16 residues long. The CDR3: CASSLEGTTTPGELFF. CDR3 nucleotides: TGTGCCAGCAGCTTAGAAGGGACGACCACCCCAGGGGAGCTGTTTTTT.

V gene TRBV19 combines with J gene TRBJ2-7, with TRBD1 matching 7 bases. CDR1 and CDR2 (germline): LNHDA, SQIVND (reference sequence). The CDR3 extends over 14 amino acids. J was trimmed by 3 bases and V by 8 bases; bases with no gene match: 10. The CDR3 sequence: CASSPDRVGYEQYF. The CDR3 nucleotides are TGTGCCAGTTCCCCCGACAGGGTCGGCTACGAGCAGTACTTC.

The chain uses TRBV11-2 and TRBJ2-7; D is uncertain. CDR3 length equals 12 residues. In germline, CDR1 is SGHAT, CDR2 FQNNGV. Trimming pared 3 bases from V and 7 bases from J, leaving 10 bases between. CDR3 sequence (DNA): TGTGCCAGCAGCTTGCAGTTGGGAGAGCAGTACTTC. It is translated as CASSLQLGEQYF.

The chain is built from TRBV5-4 and TRBJ1-3, with D possibly TRBD1 on 6 matching bases. The CDR3 spans 18 residues. Germline loops: CDR1 SGHNT, CDR2 YYREEE (reference sequence). The V gene lost 0 bases and the J gene lost 0 bases, with 16 bases spanning the gap. CDR3 nucleotide sequence: TGTGCCAGCAGCTTGGACTGGGGGCCAGCCTCCTCTGGAAACACCATATATTTT. Encoded protein: CASSLDWGPASSGNTIYF.

This chain links TRBV9 with TRBJ2-1; TRBD2 agrees at 7 bases. The CDR3 is 17 amino acids. Germline CDR1 is SGDLS and CDR2 is YYNGEE. V was pared by 2 bases and J by 7 bases, with 15 bases of the junction left unmatched. CDR3 nucleotide sequence: TGTGCCAGCAGCGTTCCCGCCAGCGGGACCTTAGGTAATGAGCAGTTCTTC. It encodes CASSVPASGTLGNEQFF.

The chain joins TRBV19 to TRBJ1-6; 8 bases map to TRBD1. The CDR3 is 14 amino acids. Trimming at V came to 9 bases and at J to 13 bases, leaving 14 bases not matched to a gene. Germline assignment: CDR1 LNHDA and CDR2 SQIVND (reference sequence). The CDR3 here is CASSAGTGLFPLHF. CDR3 nucleotide sequence: TGTGCCAGCAGCGCCGGGACAGGACTTTTCCCCCTCCACTTT.

The chain employs TRBV30 and TRBJ2-2; D not certain. V lost 2 bases, J lost 3 bases, and 4 bases lay in between. The CDR3 runs 12 residues. Germline V gene sequence: CDR1 GTSNPN, CDR2 SVGIG (reference sequence). CDR3 sequence: CAWSFYTGELFF. The CDR3 coding sequence is TGTGCCTGGAGTTTCTACACCGGGGAGCTGTTTTTT.

The gene calls are TRBV11-2 and TRBJ1-3, with D hard to call. The CDR3 sequence is 16 residues long. The germline V gene encodes CDR1 SGHAT and CDR2 FQNNGV. V lost 1 base and J 2 bases, leaving 12 bases between the germline ends. The CDR3, as DNA: TGTGCCAGCAGCTTAGTGGGGAACCCAGCTGGAAACACCATATATTTT. Protein sequence: CASSLVGNPAGNTIYF.

This chain joins TRBV30 and TRBJ2-7; the match to TRBD1 covers 8 bases. V gave up 2 bases and J gave up 3 bases; unmatched junction bases: 0. This CDR3 has 12 residues. CDR1 and CDR2 from the germline V gene are GTSNPN and SVGIG (reference sequence). The CDR3 DNA reads as TGTGCCTGGAGTACAGGGGGCTACGAGCAGTACTTC. Encoded protein: CAWSTGGYEQYF.

The J gene is TRBJ2-3, the V gene TRBV7-2; TRBD2 aligns across 7 bases. Per the germline V gene, CDR1 is SGHTA and CDR2 is FQGNSA. This CDR3 has 15 amino acids. With V trimmed by 1 base and J by 4 bases, 5 bases remained unmatched. The CDR3 nucleotides read TGTGCCAGCAGCTTAGTCAGCGGGGTTTCAGATACGCAGTATTTT. Translating gives CASSLVSGVSDTQYF.